These T cell receptor beta chains were read from a single sample in a study of T-cell reconstitution after alpha-beta-depleted transplantation in children. Each CDR3 protein gets one entry after TCRdb re-called the PCR reads with MiXCR. The data hold some 500,000 distinct CDR3 sequences, with approximately 20% observed a single time. Sequences were derived from PBMCs from the stem cell graft donor, sampled from the stem cell graft. The receptors shown here come from a human donor who donated a stem cell graft to a child with acute lymphoblastic leukemia. The conserved cysteine and the conserved F or W are not part of the CDR3 here. A D gene is named only where the DNA matches it firmly.

d_call j_call v_call cdr3_aa
TRBD1 TRBJ2-7 TRBV12-3/TRBV12-4 ASRPGQGWSSYEQY
- TRBJ2-1 TRBV7-9 ASSLLGDWQF
- TRBJ2-3 TRBV14 ASSQDKVLARDWWLPDTQY
TRBD1 TRBJ2-5 TRBV12-3/TRBV12-4 ASSPTGVKETQY
- TRBJ2-7 TRBV7-9 ASRGDAYEQY
- TRBJ2-4 TRBV7-8 ASSLAVQGLAKNIQY
TRBD1 TRBJ1-1 TRBV7-8 ASSHRGRSTEAF
- TRBJ1-4 TRBV5-1 ASSFNPGTGKLF
- TRBJ1-2 TRBV12-3/TRBV12-4 ASSSLPAGYT
TRBD1 TRBJ2-7 TRBV20-1 SATGDRENYEQY
TRBD2 TRBJ2-7 TRBV20-1 SARLAGALREQY
- TRBJ2-4 TRBV20-1 SASYGLGSDIQY
- TRBJ2-3 TRBV15 ATSRPATSTDTQY
TRBD2 TRBJ2-1 TRBV11-1 ASSFPGLAGGGVNEQF
- TRBJ2-2 TRBV18 ASSPINPSNTGELF
- TRBJ2-7 TRBV7-9 ASSSRTEYEQY
- TRBJ2-3 TRBV23-1 ASNNSGRTSTDTQY
- TRBJ2-7 TRBV7-6 ASSLLQGIDEQY
- TRBJ1-1 TRBV18 ASSADVNTEAF
TRBD2 TRBJ2-1 TRBV5-1 ASSLAMAGGGYNEQF
- TRBJ2-7 TRBV7-9 ASSLAGAYDGY
- TRBJ1-1 TRBV4-1 ASSSEGFTEAF
- TRBJ2-3 TRBV6-5 ASSFDSITDTQY
- TRBJ2-4 TRBV28 ASSEQGPLAKNIQY
TRBD1 TRBJ2-1 TRBV27 ASRLDRVYNEQF
- TRBJ2-1 TRBV3-1 ASSQDGTTDDEQF
- TRBJ2-5 TRBV20-1 SARAGGKGETQY
- TRBJ2-1 TRBV12-3/TRBV12-4 ASPTGPGKGNEQF
TRBD2 TRBJ2-4 TRBV18 ASSGLAGLLAKNIQY
- TRBJ1-1 TRBV10-3 AISESHSNTEAF
- TRBJ2-2 TRBV6-1 ASTFGPATGELF
TRBD1 TRBJ2-1 TRBV11-1 ASSLFKGDRGRLSEQF
- TRBJ2-3 TRBV12-3/TRBV12-4 ASSLDQDTQY
- TRBJ2-7 TRBV19 ASSTGLAGEQY
TRBD2 TRBJ2-1 TRBV6-4 ASSELPGLAYNEQF
- TRBJ1-5 TRBV5-1 ASRDGNGPQH
- TRBJ1-5 TRBV18 ASSPGRVSSQPQH
TRBD2 TRBJ2-3 TRBV7-9 ASSLTRGRGSTDTQY
- TRBJ2-7 TRBV20-1 SATYTYEQY
TRBD1 TRBJ1-5 TRBV12-3/TRBV12-4 ASSRDRAGNQPQH
TRBD1 TRBJ1-1 TRBV5-5 ASSWDGTGTEAF
TRBD1 TRBJ2-7 TRBV7-9 ASISPGTGLHEQY
TRBD2 TRBJ2-3 TRBV9 ASSVSGRATDTQY
- TRBJ1-2 TRBV5-1 ASSSTGTHYGYT
TRBD1 TRBJ2-7 TRBV18 ASSPEQGVRNEQY
TRBD2 TRBJ2-2 TRBV6-4 ASSDTSAGELF
- TRBJ2-2 TRBV9 ASSVASPRRDTGELF
- TRBJ2-7 TRBV25-1 ASSAPWGDTLGENSYEQY
- TRBJ2-1 TRBV5-1 ASSLGVEQF
TRBD1 TRBJ2-7 TRBV10-3 AISPGGSYEQY